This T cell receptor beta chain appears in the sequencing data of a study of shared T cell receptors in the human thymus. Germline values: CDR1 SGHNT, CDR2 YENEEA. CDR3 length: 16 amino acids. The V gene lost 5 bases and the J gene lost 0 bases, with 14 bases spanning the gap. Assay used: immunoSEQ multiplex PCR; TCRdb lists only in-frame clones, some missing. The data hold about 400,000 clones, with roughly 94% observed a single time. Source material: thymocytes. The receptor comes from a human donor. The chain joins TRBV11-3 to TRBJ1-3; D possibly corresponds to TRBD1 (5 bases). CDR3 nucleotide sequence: TGTGCCAGCAGCCCGGGACTGAGGGACTCTGGAAACACCATATATTTT. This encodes CASSPGLRDSGNTIYF.